The 23 T cell receptor beta chains in this list originate from one sample, sequenced in a study of tumor-infiltrating lymphocytes in primary liver carcinoma (dated by TCRdb to the late 2010s). The sequencer was an Illumina HiSeq 2500. TCRbeta-specific cDNA was reverse-transcribed from 500 ng total RNA using a constant-region primer and ProtoScript II reverse transcriptase. TCRbeta libraries were built with three nested multiplex PCR rounds, a slightly modified ARM-PCR procedure. Each of the first two PCR rounds ran for about 10 cycles and used multiplex TRBV1-TRBV30 forward primers together with a Cbeta reverse primer. TCRdb reran the public reads through fastp at Q25 and MiXCR, keeping productive beta chains. Duplicate CDR3 protein sequences are folded into a single record with the most common DNA and genes. This sample comprises 50,000 to 70,000 distinct CDR3 sequences, 70% to 85% of them detected only once. The leading ten clones occupy 57% of the sample.

Total RNA and DNA were co-extracted without cell sorting from around 20-30 mg of bulk tissue using the AllPrep DNA/RNA mini kit. The sequenced sample was liver tumor tissue from sampling region 2. The intended sense of this specimen's cell subset or site label: tumor region T2, inferior pole. The source is a middle-aged man with primary liver carcinoma and hepatitis B virus infection.

V usage is TRBV7-2 and J usage is TRBJ1-5; 7 nucleotides align to TRBD1. V was clipped by 4 bases and J by 9 bases; unmatched bases: 6. This CDR3 comprises 13 residues. Germline lookup yields CDR1 SGHTA and CDR2 FQGNSA. CDR3 sequence: CASSWDSIRPQHF. The DNA of the CDR3 is TGTGCCAGCAGCTGGGACAGCATAAGGCCCCAGCATTTT.

The chain recombines TRBV6-1 with TRBJ2-7; D assignment may be TRBD1 or TRBD2 (6 bases each). CDR1 and CDR2 from the germline V gene are MNHNS and SASEGT. V shed 4 bases and J shed 9 bases, with 16 bases lying between them. The CDR3 length is 13 residues. The CDR3 reads CASSVRGANVQYF. The CDR3 DNA is TGTGCCAGCAGTGTGAGGGGGGCCAACGTGCAGTACTTC.

There are many counts of this clonotype. This sequence joins TRBV12-3 or TRBV12-4 and TRBJ2-3; no firm D call. CDR3 length equals 12 residues. Trimming pared 6 bases from V and 10 bases from J, leaving 14 bases between. The CDR3 DNA sequence: TGTGCCAGCAGGAAGGAACCCCCCCCGCAGTATTTT. Encoded protein: CASRKEPPPQYF.

As concerns this clonotype: A much larger clonotype is one base distant, so this may be a read error. This rearrangement joins TRBV25-1 to TRBJ1-6; no firm D call. The CDR3 is 16 amino acids. The germline gives CDR1 MGHDK, CDR2 SYGVNS. The CDR3 nucleotides are TGTGCCAGCAGTGAATTTGAAGGCGATCGAATTTCATCCCTCCACTTT. Translating gives CASSEFEGDRISSLHF.

The gene calls are TRBV6-2 or TRBV6-3 and TRBJ1-2, with 7 bases fitting TRBD1. CDR3 length equals 16 residues. CDR1 and CDR2 from the germline V gene are MNHEY and SVGEGT. The chain's CDR3 is CATLERTGESNYGYTF. DNA of the CDR3: TGTGCTACCCTCGAGAGGACAGGCGAGTCTAACTATGGCTACACCTTC.

A few counts support this clonotype. The rearrangement joins TRBV29-1 to TRBJ2-5; possible D gene TRBD1, 7 bases. V shed 1 base and J shed 4 bases, with 16 bases lying between them. CDR1 SQVTM and CDR2 ANQGSEA come from the germline V gene. The CDR3 is 15 amino acids. DNA of the CDR3: TGCAGCGTTGAAGGGGACAGTGGGAGGTCAGAGACCCAGTACTTC. Encoded protein: CSVEGDSGRSETQYF.

This clonotype has a handful of counts. A junction boundary mismatches the germline segment, possibly from a read error. V gene TRBV6-5 combines with J gene TRBJ1-2, with D tentatively TRBD1 (6 bases). The CDR3 loop spans 15 amino acids. Germline assignment: CDR1 MNHEY and CDR2 SVGAGI. The CDR3 is CASSFGQIGDYGYTF. CDR3 nucleotides: TGTGCCAGTAGTTTCGGACAGATTGGGGACTATGGCTACACCTTC.

The chain combines TRBV12-3 or TRBV12-4 with TRBJ1-2; 11 positions match TRBD1. V shed 3 bases and J 8 bases; nucleotides not matched to a gene: 8. The CDR3 is 15 amino acids. The CDR3 sequence is CASSLGTGGGCGYTF. The CDR3 nucleotides read TGTGCCAGCAGTTTGGGGACAGGGGGAGGATGCGGCTACACCTTC.

The chain carries TRBV6-5 and TRBJ2-2; D may match TRBD1 or TRBD2 (5 bases each). CDR3 length: 17 amino acids. Trimming left V 8 bases short and J 4 bases short, with 23 bases between. The V gene's germline CDR1 is MNHEY and CDR2 SVGAGI. This chain's CDR3 is CASALGTGNMVTGELFF. CDR3 nucleotides: TGTGCCAGCGCCTTAGGGACGGGGAATATGGTCACCGGGGAGCTGTTTTTT.

Note on this clonotype: It is likely a read error, because the conserved phenylalanine at the end of the CDR3 is missing. The chain combines TRBV4-2 with TRBJ2-4, with a tentative D call TRBD2 (5 bases). CDR1 is LGHNA and CDR2 is YNFKEQ in the germline V gene. V was pared by 4 bases and J by 8 bases, with 18 bases between. The CDR3 is made up of 15 amino acids. CDR3 in amino acids: CASSLIVGVYDIQYI. The DNA for the CDR3 is TGTGCCAGCAGCCTCATAGTGGGAGTTTATGACATTCAGTACATC.

V usage is TRBV29-1 and J usage is TRBJ2-2; 7 nucleotides align to TRBD2. The germline CDR1 and CDR2 sequences are SQVTM and ANQGSEA. This CDR3 has 14 amino acids. Trimming at V came to 7 bases and at J to 2 bases, leaving 7 bases not matched to a gene. DNA for the CDR3: TGCAGCGCTACACTAGCGACTAACACCGGGGAGCTGTTTTTT. Its translation is CSATLATNTGELFF.

The chain links TRBV6-1 to TRBJ2-1; D gene unclear. CDR3 length: 11 residues. Germline V gives CDR1 MNHNS, CDR2 SASEGT. Trimming pared 6 bases from V and 10 bases from J, leaving 10 bases between. Here the CDR3 DNA reads TGTGCCAGCAGCCTTCCGACAGAGCAGTTCTTC. Translating it yields CASSLPTEQFF.

This chain connects TRBV20-1 to TRBJ1-2, with D possibly matching TRBD1 (5 bases). Trimming shortened V by 3 bases and J by 8 bases, and 13 bases separated the two germline ends. The germline V gene has CDR1 DFQATT and CDR2 SNEGSKA (reference sequence). The length of the CDR3 is 12 residues. DNA of the CDR3: TGCAGTGCTAGGGAGGGGATGAGGGGCTACACCTTC. Translated: CSAREGMRGYTF.

Points on this clonotype: The conserved final phenylalanine or tryptophan is absent from the CDR3, which likely points to a read error. The rearrangement uses TRBV29-1 and TRBJ1-1; D may be TRBD1 (5 bases). The CDR3 loop spans 15 amino acids. The V gene lost 4 bases and the J gene lost 6 bases, with 21 bases spanning the gap. Germline values: CDR1 SQVTM, CDR2 ANQGSEA. The CDR3 sequence: CSVGPGWRMVAEAFL. In DNA form, the CDR3 reads TGCAGCGTTGGTCCAGGGTGGCGTATGGTCGCTGAAGCTTTCTTA.

Note on this clonotype: This is likely a read error, given that the CDR3 carries no conserved phenylalanine or tryptophan at its end. The limits of the CDR3 on the DNA are not certain, so only TCRdb's listed CDR3 is given. The V and J genes are TRBV6-5 and TRBJ2-7; the D call TRBD2 from the table was never checked on the DNA. Including both end residues, the CDR3 is 14 amino acids long. Per germline, CDR1 MNHEY and CDR2 SVGAGI. CDR3 residues: CASSFTGTSEEHYL.

CDR3 in amino acids: CASWAGTSWEQYF. The CDR3 coding sequence is TGTGCCAGCTGGGCAGGGACTAGCTGGGAGCAGTACTTC. This chain connects TRBV5-6 to TRBJ2-7; TRBD2 aligns across 9 bases. CDR1 SGHDT and CDR2 YYEEEE come from the germline V gene. The CDR3 consists of 13 residues. J was trimmed by 7 bases and V by 7 bases; bases with no gene match: 9.

The chain carries TRBV19 and TRBJ1-1; D gene unclear. This CDR3 is 14 amino acids long. The V gene's germline CDR1 is LNHDA and CDR2 SQIVND (reference sequence). V was cut by 3 bases and J by 0 bases, with 8 bases left in between. The CDR3 loop reads CASSIEGVNTEAFF. The CDR3 DNA sequence: TGTGCCAGTAGTATCGAAGGAGTGAACACTGAAGCTTTCTTT.

The rearrangement uses TRBV7-6 and TRBJ2-3; D not resolved. V lost 5 bases and J lost 8, with 11 bases in between. The length of the CDR3 is 12 residues. Germline values: CDR1 SGHVS, CDR2 FNYEAQ. The CDR3 nucleotides are TGTGCCAGCAGCCGGGCGTGGAGTACGCAGTATTTT. Its translation: CASSRAWSTQYF.

This clonotype was counted only a few times. The V call is TRBV12-3 or TRBV12-4, the J call TRBJ2-7; D unclear. Trimming cost V 6 bases and J 3 bases, with 6 bases left between them. This CDR3 has 11 residues. CDR3 sequence: CASSGFYEQYF. CDR3 in DNA: TGTGCCAGCAGCGGTTTCTACGAGCAGTACTTC.

This clonotype appeared many times. The rearrangement links TRBV5-1 to TRBJ2-7; 8 bases align to TRBD1. The germline V gene encodes CDR1 SGHRS and CDR2 YFSETQ. The V gene end was trimmed by 4 bases and the J gene end by 7 bases; junction bases not matched to a gene: 16. This CDR3 contains 16 residues. CDR3 residues: CASSRTGGMDEGEQYF. The DNA for the CDR3 is TGCGCCAGCAGCCGTACAGGGGGAATGGATGAAGGGGAGCAGTACTTC.

Ten or more counts support this clonotype. This sequence joins TRBV7-9 and TRBJ1-1; 8 positions agree with TRBD1. The V gene end was trimmed by 0 bases and the J gene end by 1 base; junction bases not matched to a gene: 7. Germline CDR1 is SEHNR and CDR2 is FQNEAQ (reference sequence). The length of the CDR3 is 17 residues. CDR3 DNA sequence: TGTGCCAGCAGCTTAGCGGCTGGACAGGGAACGAACACTGAAGCTTTCTTT. It codes for CASSLAAGQGTNTEAFF.

This clonotype showed up just once. The V and J genes are TRBV6-2 or TRBV6-3 and TRBJ2-5; tentatively, D is TRBD1 or TRBD2 (5 bases each). With 10 bases removed from V and 4 bases from J, the gap between germline ends came to 22 bases. This CDR3 region has 15 residues. Germline CDR1 reads MNHEY; CDR2 reads SVGEGT. CDR3 sequence reads: CANTQARGGRETQYF. DNA for the CDR3: TGTGCCAACACCCAAGCACGGGGCGGCCGAGAGACCCAGTACTTC.

For this clonotype: This likely comes from a read error, as the CDR3 has no conserved phenylalanine or tryptophan at its end. The V and J genes are TRBV11-2 and TRBJ2-5; no definite D call. This CDR3 is built from 13 residues. Germline V gene data show CDR1 as SGHAT and CDR2 as FQNNGV. The CDR3 DNA sequence: TGTACCAGCAGCTTAGTTCTGGGAGAGACCCAGTACTTA. As protein: CTSSLVLGETQYL.